This TCR beta chain is from a study of CD8 T cells in ankylosing spondylitis. General study results and limits: In ankylosing spondylitis blood, a motif of eight highly homologous TCR beta variants appeared characteristic. As reported, disease-linked clones showed significant enrichment in matched ankylosing spondylitis synovial fluid. Those disease-linked clones were CD8+; they were also relatively rare in peripheral blood. A subset of motif variants has previously been described in the synovial fluid and blood of reactive arthritis.

Library preparation for TCR beta used quantitative 5'-RACE with molecular barcodes. From the 5' RACE reads, TCRdb called clonotypes with MiXCR, one entry per CDR3 protein. Among roughly 440,000 distinct CDR3 sequences, 15% to 20% were seen once, and the ten largest hold 0.95% to 1.1%. With 6 bases clipped from V and 4 bases from J, the junction kept 11 bases outside the gene matches. CDR3 length: 15 residues. A few counts support this clonotype. Its specificity is unknown. The origin of this receptor is a male donor with ankylosing spondylitis. The chain uses TRBV12-3 or TRBV12-4 and TRBJ1-2, with 7 nucleotides matching TRBD1. Sequencing was carried out using blood, either unsorted or a sorted T cell fraction (not recorded which). The CDR3 DNA is TGTGCCAGCAGCCCAACCGGGACAGCCTTCTATGGCTACACCTTC. It yields the protein CASSPTGTAFYGYTF.